The 30 T cell receptor beta chains below were found in one sample sequenced in a study of shared clonotypes between healthy human individuals (dated by TCRdb to about 2020). The protocol used for the library was the immunoSEQ multiplex PCR assay. Imported from immuneACCESS, the table was reduced by TCRdb to in-frame sequences with V and J called. These copies leave out some clones; in studies compared against another copy, an unresolved V gene accounts for under half, and the cause of the remainder is not known. This sample has over a million clones in its table, and more than 95% of those were observed once. Approximately 1% of the sample goes to the ten largest clones. The sample comprised naive CD4+ T cells sorted from blood. Read against the paper, the sample's cell subset or site label means: CD45RA+ positively selected. The receptors shown here come from a man under 40 in good health.

The CDR3 sequence: CASSPGTKKTRAQYF. CDR3 nucleotide sequence: TGTGCCAGCAGCCCTGGGACTAAAAAAACTAGGGCGCAGTATTTT. This chain joins TRBV7-6 and TRBJ2-3; 7 nucleotides align to TRBD2. The length of the CDR3 is 15 residues. Germline values: CDR1 SGHVS, CDR2 FNYEAQ. V shed 5 bases, J shed 10 bases, and the junction held 15 bases outside the gene matches. Combining the CDR3 with reference TRBV7-6 and TRBJ2-3 gives the whole variable domain GAGVSQSPRYKVTKRGQDVALRCDPISGHVSLYWYRQALGQGPEFLTYFNYEAQQDKSGLPNDRFSAERPEGSISTLTIQRTEQRDSAMYRCASSPGTKKTRAQYFGPGTRLTVL.

CDR3 nucleotides: TGTGCCAGTAGTATAGAACCCCTAGCGGGAGTCCCGGATACGCAGTATTTT. It is translated as CASSIEPLAGVPDTQYF. The chain couples TRBV19 to TRBJ2-3; 10 nucleotides agree with TRBD2. Germline-derived CDR1 and CDR2 are LNHDA and SQIVND (reference sequence). The length of the CDR3 is 17 residues. J lost 6 bases, V lost 0 bases, and 9 bases had no gene match.

The gene calls are TRBV7-2 and TRBJ2-5; 7 nucleotides agree with TRBD2. Unmatched junction bases numbered 12, after V lost 4 bases and J lost 4 bases. This CDR3 spans 16 amino acids. Germline CDR1 SGHTA, CDR2 FQGNSA. The DNA for the CDR3 is TGTGCCAGCAGCTGGGGAATGGTAGCGGGTGGAGAGACCCAGTACTTC. Encoded protein: CASSWGMVAGGETQYF.

Note on this clone: One end of the junction fails to match germline, which may point to a read error. This chain uses TRBV5-4 with TRBJ2-7; D remains unclear. CDR3 size: 12 residues. The germline CDR1 and CDR2 sequences are SGHNT and YYREEE (reference sequence). The CDR3 is CASSSYRDEEYF. Here the CDR3 DNA reads TGTGCCAGCAGCAGTTACAGAGACGAGGAGTACTTC.

The chain combines TRBV5-1 with TRBJ2-7, with 9 bases identical to TRBD1. Germline-derived CDR1 and CDR2 are SGHRS and YFSETQ. The V and J ends lost 4 bases and 2 bases, in that order; junction bases with no gene match: 4. This CDR3 spans 14 amino acids. In DNA, the CDR3 is TGCGCCAGCAGCCAGGACAGGGGACCCTACGAGCAGTACTTC. This translates into CASSQDRGPYEQYF. The full variable domain, completed using reference TRBV5-1 and TRBJ2-7, is KAGVTQTPRYLIKTRGQQVTLSCSPISGHRSVSWYQQTPGQGLQFLFEYFSETQRNKGNFPGRFSGRQFSNSRSEMNVSTLELGDSALYLCASSQDRGPYEQYFGPGTRLTVT.

The V gene is TRBV30, the J gene TRBJ2-2; either TRBD1 or TRBD2 may fit D (5 bases each). This CDR3 spans 15 amino acids. Germline V lookup: CDR1 GTSNPN, CDR2 SVGIG (reference sequence). The V and J ends lost 5 bases and 2 bases respectively, with 15 bases between them. The CDR3 region is CAWGAMGVNTGELFF. The CDR3 DNA is TGTGCCTGGGGGGCGATGGGAGTAAACACCGGGGAGCTGTTTTTT.

The V gene is TRBV7-9, the J gene TRBJ2-7, with 12 bases fitting TRBD2. CDR3 length: 17 residues. The V gene's germline CDR1 is SEHNR and CDR2 FQNEAQ (reference sequence). After removal of 5 bases from V and 7 bases from J, the junction contained 15 bases not matched to a gene. CDR3 protein: CASSPTSGRRWTGEQYF. CDR3 nucleotide sequence: TGTGCCAGCAGCCCGACTAGCGGGAGAAGATGGACGGGGGAGCAGTACTTC.

The chain carries TRBV19 and TRBJ2-1; the match to TRBD2 covers 8 bases. V shed 11 bases and J 6 bases; nucleotides not matched to a gene: 6. Germline CDR1 LNHDA, CDR2 SQIVND (reference sequence). CDR3 size: 12 residues. The CDR3 nucleotides are TGTGCCGGTAAGCGGGAGTGCAATGAGCAGTTCTTC. This sequence encodes CAGKRECNEQFF. Filled out from reference TRBV19 and TRBJ2-1, the complete variable domain reads DGGITQSPKYLFRKEGQNVTLSCEQNLNHDAMYWYRQDPGQGLRLIYYSQIVNDFQKGDIAEGYSVSREKKESFPLTVTSAQKNPTAFYLCAGKRECNEQFFGPGTRLTVL.

The CDR3 spells CASSSTEPFRHGYTF. Here the CDR3 DNA reads TGTGCCAGCAGCTCCACCGAGCCCTTTCGGCATGGCTACACCTTC. The chain has TRBV11-2 and TRBJ1-2; unclear D gene. The V end lost 4 bases, the J end lost 6 bases, and 18 bases lay between the germline ends. This CDR3 region has 15 residues. Looked up from germline, CDR1 is SGHAT and CDR2 is FQNNGV.

The gene calls are TRBV7-3 and TRBJ1-1; unclear D gene. The germline gives CDR1 SGHTA, CDR2 FQGTGA. V lost 5 bases and J 8 bases, leaving 15 bases between the germline ends. This CDR3 comprises 13 residues. Here the CDR3 reads CASSETGNQEAFF. The CDR3 DNA sequence: TGTGCCAGCAGCGAGACGGGAAACCAGGAAGCTTTCTTT.

The chain employs TRBV25-1 and TRBJ1-2; 7 bases are a match to TRBD1. Trimming removed 1 base from V and 4 bases from J; junction bases left unmatched: 9. The CDR3 covers 16 residues. Germline loops: CDR1 MGHDK, CDR2 SYGVNS. The CDR3 sequence: CASSESTVQGGYGYTF. In DNA, the CDR3 is TGTGCCAGCAGTGAATCAACAGTCCAGGGGGGCTATGGCTACACCTTC.

V usage is TRBV5-4 and J usage is TRBJ1-2; 9 bases are a match to TRBD1. Per germline, CDR1 SGHNT and CDR2 YYREEE (reference sequence). This CDR3 is 16 amino acids long. The V gene end was trimmed by 0 bases and the J gene end by 6 bases; junction bases not matched to a gene: 9. CDR3 sequence (DNA): TGTGCCAGCAGCTTGGCCATAGGTGGACAGGGGAATGGCTACACCTTC. This codes for CASSLAIGGQGNGYTF.

V usage is TRBV20-1 and J usage is TRBJ2-7; D uncertain. Per germline, CDR1 DFQATT and CDR2 SNEGSKA (reference sequence). This CDR3 has 11 residues. V was pared by 4 bases and J by 6 bases, with 10 bases between. CDR3 coding DNA: TGCAGTGCTACTTCGAAACTCGAGCAGTACTTC. Its protein product is CSATSKLEQYF.

The chain combines TRBV25-1 with TRBJ1-6; D is uncertain. CDR3 size: 12 residues. The V gene's germline CDR1 is MGHDK and CDR2 SYGVNS. The V and J ends lost 7 bases and 8 bases respectively, with 9 bases between them. CDR3 in DNA: TGTGCCAGCAAAGGCCCCCATTCACCCCTCCACTTT. This gives the protein CASKGPHSPLHF.

This clone has a handful of counts. This same CDR3 is encoded by further DNA sequences in the sample. The rearrangement links TRBV7-9 to TRBJ2-1; 8 bases agree with TRBD2. The CDR3 spans 16 residues. Per the germline V gene, CDR1 is SEHNR and CDR2 is FQNEAQ (reference sequence). V shed 2 bases, J shed 0 bases, and the junction held 3 bases outside the gene matches. The CDR3 DNA follows: TGTGCCAGCAGCTTATGGCTAGCGGGCTCCTACAATGAGCAGTTCTTC. This codes for CASSLWLAGSYNEQFF.

V is TRBV5-5 and J is TRBJ2-1; 9 nucleotides agree with TRBD2. Unmatched junction bases numbered 14, after V lost 7 bases and J lost 9 bases. The CDR3 totals 15 residues. Per the germline V gene, CDR1 is SGHKS and CDR2 is YYEKEE (reference sequence). In DNA, the CDR3 is TGTGCCAGCGGAATGGGGACTAGCCTGGGGAGTGAGCAGTTCTTC. It translates to CASGMGTSLGSEQFF. Filled out from reference TRBV5-5 and TRBJ2-1, the complete variable domain reads DAGVTQSPTHLIKTRGQQVTLRCSPISGHKSVSWYQQVLGQGPQFIFQYYEKEERGRGNFPDRFSARQFPNYSSELNVNALLLGDSALYLCASGMGTSLGSEQFFGPGTRLTVL.

The genes are TRBV9 and TRBJ2-3, with a tentative D call TRBD2 (5 bases). CDR1 is SGDLS, CDR2 YYNGEE, per germline. Trimming pared 4 bases from V and 6 bases from J, leaving 18 bases between. This CDR3 contains 15 residues. CDR3 sequence: CASSPEGWFTDTQYF. The CDR3 bases are TGTGCCAGCAGCCCCGAGGGCTGGTTTACTGATACGCAGTATTTT.

The rearrangement uses TRBV11-2 and TRBJ2-1, with 8 bases aligning to TRBD1. CDR1 is SGHAT, CDR2 FQNNGV, per germline. The trim removed 4 bases at V and 5 bases at J, leaving 7 bases unmatched. The CDR3 spans 15 residues. The CDR3: CASSSPGQGNNEQFF. The DNA for the CDR3 is TGTGCCAGCAGCTCTCCCGGACAGGGAAACAATGAGCAGTTCTTC.

The J gene is TRBJ2-3, the V gene TRBV6-5; no reliable D call. CDR3 length equals 14 residues. V was cut by 6 bases and J by 1 base, with 11 bases left in between. In germline, CDR1 is MNHEY, CDR2 SVGAGI. The CDR3 protein is CASRSSWGTDTQYF. The CDR3 nucleotides are TGTGCCAGCAGGAGTTCCTGGGGCACAGATACGCAGTATTTT.

The chain combines TRBV4-1 with TRBJ2-1; D not resolved. Per germline, CDR1 MGHRA and CDR2 YSYEKL. The CDR3 covers 14 residues. Trimming took off 2 bases at V and 7 bases at J, with 12 bases between the two ends. The CDR3 reads CASSQFISGNEQFF. CDR3 DNA sequence: TGCGCCAGCAGCCAATTCATATCAGGAAATGAGCAGTTCTTC.

Here the CDR3 DNA reads TGTGCCAGTTTTGAACAGGGTTTCATCACCGGGGAGCTGTTTTTT. Translating it yields CASFEQGFITGELFF. The V gene is TRBV21-1, the J gene TRBJ2-2; the table's D gene call, TRBD1, was not cross checked with the DNA. TRBV21-1 represents a pseudogene. This CDR3 is 15 amino acids long.

The genes are TRBV28 and TRBJ2-7; 9 nucleotides align to TRBD2. This CDR3 has 14 amino acids. Germline V gene data show CDR1 as MDHEN and CDR2 as SYDVKM. With 6 bases clipped from V and 3 bases from J, the junction kept 6 bases outside the gene matches. CDR3 nucleotide sequence: TGTGCCAGCAGCGGCGGGAGGGCACTCTACGAGCAGTACTTC. Translating gives CASSGGRALYEQYF.

The chain joins TRBV5-4 to TRBJ2-5; no clear D gene. V lost 0 bases, J lost 4 bases, and 10 bases lay in between. Germline CDR1 SGHNT, CDR2 YYREEE (reference sequence). The CDR3 is 14 residues long. The CDR3 loop reads CASSLGPLGETQYF. CDR3 coding DNA: TGTGCCAGCAGCTTGGGACCGTTGGGAGAGACCCAGTACTTC.

The V and J genes are TRBV27 and TRBJ2-7; no reliable D call. V lost 2 bases and J lost 6, with 14 bases in between. This CDR3 has 14 amino acids. CDR1 is MNHEY and CDR2 is SMNVEV in the germline V gene (reference sequence). CDR3 loop: CASSLNLGVGEQYF. DNA for the CDR3: TGTGCCAGCAGTTTAAACCTAGGAGTAGGCGAGCAGTACTTC.

J is TRBJ2-3 and V is TRBV7-9; 9 bases are a match to TRBD2. In germline, CDR1 is SEHNR, CDR2 FQNEAQ (reference sequence). V trimming: 5 bases; J trimming: 6 bases; junction bases outside the gene matches: 15. The CDR3 is made up of 17 amino acids. Here the CDR3 reads CASSPDRVAGARDTQYF. The CDR3 region has the DNA TGTGCCAGCAGCCCCGATCGGGTAGCGGGAGCTAGGGATACGCAGTATTTT.

The gene calls are TRBV7-9 and TRBJ2-7, with 7 nucleotides matching TRBD2. The CDR3 covers 14 residues. Germline V gene data show CDR1 as SEHNR and CDR2 as FQNEAQ (reference sequence). J gave up 6 bases and V 5 bases, and 10 bases lay outside the gene matches. The CDR3 DNA sequence: TGTGCCAGCAGCCTCCCGGGGAAGCGGGGCGAGCAGTACTTC. Residues: CASSLPGKRGEQYF. The whole variable domain, remainder taken from reference TRBV7-9 and TRBJ2-7, is DTGVSQNPRHKITKRGQNVTFRCDPISEHNRLYWYRQTLGQGPEFLTYFQNEAQLEKSRLLSDRFSAERPKGSFSTLEIQRTEQGDSAMYLCASSLPGKRGEQYFGPGTRLTVT.

The count of this clone is one. This chain joins TRBV18 and TRBJ2-7; 9 bases line up with TRBD1. This CDR3 is built from 16 residues. Germline trimming cut 6 bases from V and 6 bases from J; bases unmatched to any gene: 15. Per the germline V gene, CDR1 is KGHSH and CDR2 is LQKENI. CDR3 bases: TGTGCCAGCTCGCCCCTATCGGGACAGGGAAATAGCGAGCAGTACTTC. Translating it yields CASSPLSGQGNSEQYF. The full variable domain, in which reference TRBV18 and TRBJ2-7 provide the parts outside the CDR3, is NAGVMQNPRHLVRRRGQEARLRCSPMKGHSHVYWYRQLPEEGLKFMVYLQKENIIDESGMPKERFSAEFPKEGPSILRIQQVVRGDSAAYFCASSPLSGQGNSEQYFGPGTRLTVT.

V is TRBV11-2 and J is TRBJ2-7, with 8 bases aligning to TRBD1. The CDR3 is 14 amino acids. Trimming cost V 7 bases and J 0 bases; bases outside gene matches: 5. Germline V gene data show CDR1 as SGHAT and CDR2 as FQNNGV. The CDR3 region has the DNA TGTGCCAGCAACCAGGGGGCGTACTCCTACGAGCAGTACTTC. Its protein product is CASNQGAYSYEQYF.

This clone showed up just a few times. Distinct nucleotide sequences in the sample also encode this CDR3. The chain combines TRBV18 with TRBJ2-1; D uncertain. The germline V and J ends were trimmed by 1 base and 7 bases, with 5 bases remaining between them. CDR3 length: 12 amino acids. Looked up from germline, CDR1 is KGHSH and CDR2 is LQKENI. Here the CDR3 reads CASSPRSNEQFF. CDR3 sequence (DNA): TGTGCCAGCTCACCACGATCAAATGAGCAGTTCTTC. The variable domain in full, with the rest retrieved from reference TRBV18 and TRBJ2-1, is NAGVMQNPRHLVRRRGQEARLRCSPMKGHSHVYWYRQLPEEGLKFMVYLQKENIIDESGMPKERFSAEFPKEGPSILRIQQVVRGDSAAYFCASSPRSNEQFFGPGTRLTVL.

V is TRBV19 and J is TRBJ1-2; 10 nucleotides line up with TRBD1. Germline CDR1 is LNHDA and CDR2 is SQIVND (reference sequence). The CDR3 is made up of 14 amino acids. The ends lost 6 bases at V and 6 bases at J; junction bases unmatched: 7. The CDR3 sequence: CASSRGQGWNGYTF. In DNA, the CDR3 is TGTGCCAGTAGCCGGGGACAGGGGTGGAATGGCTACACCTTC. The full variable domain, its missing parts supplied by reference TRBV19 and TRBJ1-2, is DGGITQSPKYLFRKEGQNVTLSCEQNLNHDAMYWYRQDPGQGLRLIYYSQIVNDFQKGDIAEGYSVSREKKESFPLTVTSAQKNPTAFYLCASSRGQGWNGYTFGSGTRLTVV.